The sequence of this T cell receptor beta chain was determined in a study of shared clonotypes between healthy human individuals. There are 16 residues in the CDR3. Germline V CDR1 and CDR2: SGHAT, FQNNGV. V lost 2 bases to trimming and J lost 9 bases, with 17 bases between them. Recent acute infections and vaccinations were absent in the healthy HIV-negative adult donors. In the authors' methods: There were no quality scores in the junction-only immunoSEQ sequences, so filtering differed. Generated by immunoSEQ multiplex PCR, the TCRdb table keeps only in-frame clones and is missing some. The V and J calls and clone size come from that table; D and trimming were worked out from the DNA. Found here are about 2.4 million clones, under 95% of them singletons; the top ten hold 0.36%. Study-level findings and limits: In the sorted subsets, rarefaction showed sequencing was incomplete despite large depth.

On this clone itself: What it recognizes is unknown.

The rearrangement links TRBV11-2 to TRBJ1-6, with D maybe TRBD1 (5 bases). Sequencing was carried out using naive CD4+ T cells from PBMCs. The subset: CD45RA+ positively selected. The clonotype originates from a man between 18 and 35 years old in good health. Some clones in this sample may be carry-over from other donors' samples. CDR3 sequence: CASSLIRARLGSPLHF. CDR3 coding DNA: TGTGCCAGCAGCTTAATCAGGGCAAGGTTGGGTTCACCCCTCCACTTT.